Following are 6 T cell receptor beta chains from one sample sequenced in a study of blood T cell repertoires in COVID-19. Assay: immunoSEQ multiplex PCR; the TCRdb copy retains only in-frame clones and omits some. Here the sample spans about 200,000 clones, approximately 80% being singletons. The sample comprised peripheral blood. The receptors stem from a human donor in a cohort sampled during active COVID-19.

The rearrangement joins TRBV25-1 to TRBJ1-6, with a tentative D call TRBD1 (6 bases). Trimming took 6 bases from V and 7 from J, leaving 16 bases between them. The CDR3 runs to 15 residues. Germline V gene data show CDR1 as MGHDK and CDR2 as SYGVNS. The CDR3 protein is CASSVGAGENSPLHF. The CDR3 coding sequence is TGTGCCAGCAGCGTGGGGGCAGGAGAGAATTCACCCCTCCACTTT.

CDR3 loop: CASSQDPASGRAVQYF. CDR3 DNA sequence: TGCGCCAGCAGCCAAGATCCGGCTAGCGGGAGGGCCGTTCAGTACTTC. The V and J genes are TRBV4-1 and TRBJ2-7; TRBD2 aligns across 12 bases. Germline CDR1 and CDR2: MGHRA and YSYEKL. The CDR3 has 16 amino acids. Unmatched junction bases numbered 10, after V lost 0 bases and J lost 10 bases.

The chain carries TRBV20-1 and TRBJ2-5, with a tentative D call TRBD1 (6 bases). V was clipped by 3 bases and J by 1 base, with 12 bases between them. Germline V gives CDR1 DFQATT, CDR2 SNEGSKA (reference sequence). The length of the CDR3 is 14 residues. The CDR3 is CSASLDRRQETQYF. Here the CDR3 DNA reads TGCAGTGCTAGTCTAGACAGGCGCCAAGAGACCCAGTACTTC.

The J gene is TRBJ2-7, the V gene TRBV27; possible D gene TRBD2, 5 bases. V was shortened by 3 bases and J by 7 bases, with 7 bases between the two germline ends. CDR1 is MNHEY and CDR2 is SMNVEV in the germline V gene (reference sequence). The length of the CDR3 is 11 residues. The CDR3 DNA reads as TGTGCCAGCAGTTTTTCGGGGGAGCAGTACTTC. The encoded protein is CASSFSGEQYF.

This chain connects TRBV28 to TRBJ1-4; maybe TRBD1 (6 bases). The CDR3 totals 14 residues. Germline values: CDR1 MDHEN, CDR2 SYDVKM. V was shortened by 2 bases and J by 7 bases, with 11 bases between the two germline ends. This chain's CDR3 is CASSLEGGGEKLFF. For the CDR3, the DNA is TGTGCCAGCAGTTTAGAGGGAGGGGGTGAAAAACTGTTTTTT.

The table lists this clone with a count of one. The V and J genes are TRBV19 and TRBJ2-5; TRBD1 matches 9 bases. V dropped 3 bases and J dropped 1; count of bases not matched to a gene: 6. This CDR3 spans 16 amino acids. Germline V CDR1 and CDR2: LNHDA, SQIVND (reference sequence). The CDR3 region has the DNA TGTGCCAGTAGTATCGGACAGGGGACCCCCCAAGAGACCCAGTACTTC. As protein: CASSIGQGTPQETQYF. Looking up the rest from reference TRBV19 and TRBJ2-5 gives the full variable domain: DGGITQSPKYLFRKEGQNVTLSCEQNLNHDAMYWYRQDPGQGLRLIYYSQIVNDFQKGDIAEGYSVSREKKESFPLTVTSAQKNPTAFYLCASSIGQGTPQETQYFGPGTRLLVL.